Given below is one TCR beta chain in context. Its antigen remains unknown. The entry originates in a study of cytomegalovirus exposure and HLA in healthy donors. Study results and caveats: Fewer N-insertions than the 666-donor mean were reportedly shown by an Asian-associated ancestry cluster in a later analysis.

Germline lookup yields CDR1 GTSNPN and CDR2 SVGIG (reference sequence). The CDR3 consists of 13 residues. V gave up 4 bases and J gave up 8 bases, with 14 bases separating them. In the PCR, 60 Vbeta and 13 Jbeta primers were used. TCRdb keeps only in-frame clones here, not all; method: immunoSEQ multiplex PCR. The table lists some 150,000 clones, 70% to 85% of them singletons. The sequenced sample was PBMCs. This chain joins TRBV30 and TRBJ1-4; D is undetermined. This receptor was identified in a woman aged 25 to 45 in good health and CMV-seronegative. CDR3 residues: CAWIPAADEKLFF. The CDR3 DNA reads TGTGCCTGGATCCCAGCGGCGGACGAAAAACTGTTTTTT.